This TCR beta chain was documented in a study of Ad26.COV2.S vaccination and SARS-CoV-2 variants. Documented treatment: around 19 received Ad26.COV2.S at low or high dose, single or two shots; roughly 5 received placebo; per-sample allocation not given. Following the first vaccine or placebo injection, samples were taken on day 63. In Boston, the donor was an adult between 18-55 years of age. Expression of Wuhan-strain SARS-CoV-2 spike came from the Ad26 vector that formed the vaccine. In the case of this clone: Its antigen is not known.

Regarding the study as a whole: Across vaccine and placebo recipients, the breadth of non-spike TCRs was similar.

TCRdb's copy holds only in-frame clones and misses some; the assay was immunoSEQ multiplex PCR. The profile shows about 420,000 clones, 85% to 90% of them singletons. This receptor was taken from a person between 18 and 60 years old who received the Ad26.COV2.S COVID-19 vaccine or a placebo. The specimen was peripheral blood, collected in a trial of Ad26.COV2.S vaccine versus placebo.

CDR3 loop: CASSQGRGSYNEQFF. The CDR3 nucleotides read TGTGCCAGCAGCCAAGGACGGGGCTCCTACAATGAGCAGTTCTTC. This chain links TRBV3-1 (or the pseudogene TRBV3-2) with TRBJ2-1, with D tentatively TRBD2 (5 bases). The CDR3 has 15 amino acids. The ends were cut back, 1 base at V and 0 bases at J, with 7 bases in the middle. Germline CDR1 and CDR2: LGHDT and YNNKEL (reference sequence).